The 30 T cell receptor beta chains below come from one sample, sequenced in a study of response to subunit inactivated influenza vaccine (dated by TCRdb to 2016 to 2018). Preparation of the library involved RT-PCR. Sequencing was performed on an Illumina HiSeq 2500. TCRdb cleaned the public reads at Q25 with fastp, built clones with MiXCR and kept in-frame beta chains. Rows are combined by CDR3 protein, so each entry shows the most common genes and DNA. The sample table shows approximately 500,000 distinct CDR3 sequences, and roughly 13% are seen once. Together, the top ten hold around 12% of the sample. What this sample's time point label stands for: 45 to 55 days after influenza vaccine administration. This sample comprised PBMCs from blood, obtained roughly 48 days after vaccination. Receptors originate from a man aged 50-59 years who received an inactivated influenza vaccine. Donor details come from another sample of the same person, matched by shared clones.

This clonotype occurred many times. The V call is TRBV4-1, the J call TRBJ1-6; 7 positions match TRBD1. The CDR3 contains 20 residues. Germline CDR1 reads MGHRA; CDR2 reads YSYEKL. Trimming removed 3 bases from V and 0 bases from J; junction bases left unmatched: 14. CDR3 sequence reads: CASSQDKTGLRSSYNSPLHF. CDR3 in DNA: TGCGCCAGCAGCCAGGACAAGACAGGGTTAAGGAGCTCCTATAATTCACCCCTCCACTTT.

This clonotype was recorded a few times. This sequence joins TRBV9 and TRBJ2-5; D ambiguous. Trimming removed 0 bases at V and 0 bases at J, with 6 bases between. In germline, CDR1 is SGDLS, CDR2 YYNGEE. The CDR3 is 14 residues long. The CDR3 region has the DNA TGTGCCAGCAGCGTAGGCCAGTACCAAGAGACCCAGTACTTC. This translates into CASSVGQYQETQYF.

The rearrangement uses TRBV29-1 and TRBJ2-2; D not resolved. Trimming took 3 bases from V and 3 from J, leaving 11 bases between them. This CDR3 has 14 residues. In germline, CDR1 is SQVTM, CDR2 ANQGSEA. The CDR3 region is CSVEKSSYTGELFF. The DNA of the CDR3 is TGCAGCGTTGAGAAGAGCTCCTACACCGGGGAGCTGTTTTTT.

The rearrangement links TRBV12-3 or TRBV12-4 to TRBJ2-1; D might be TRBD2 (6 bases). V was cut by 6 bases and J by 7 bases, with 19 bases left in between. The CDR3 loop spans 15 amino acids. CDR3 amino acids: CASRFQASDGNEQFF. CDR3 DNA sequence: TGTGCCAGCAGGTTCCAGGCTAGCGACGGGAATGAGCAGTTCTTC.

This clonotype was seen repeatedly, ten times or more. The chain uses TRBV29-1 and TRBJ2-7; TRBD2 aligns across 8 bases. This CDR3 region has 13 residues. CDR1 is SQVTM, CDR2 ANQGSEA, per germline. Trimming took 4 bases from V and 6 from J; bases not matched to a gene: 8. CDR3 sequence (DNA): TGCAGCGTTGGTATTAGCGGGATTGCCGAGCAGTACTTC. Translated, it gives CSVGISGIAEQYF.

This clonotype was found a few times. The V call is TRBV3-1, the J call TRBJ2-1; 8 bases line up with TRBD1. V shed 1 base, J shed 11 bases, and the junction held 7 bases outside the gene matches. CDR3 length equals 14 residues. Germline CDR1 and CDR2: LGHDT and YNNKEL (reference sequence). CDR3 DNA: TGTGCCAGCAGCCAAGGCGGACAGGGAGGCAAGCAGTTCTTC. Amino acids: CASSQGGQGGKQFF.

The V gene is TRBV11-3, the J gene TRBJ2-4; D gene unclear. In germline, CDR1 is SGHNT, CDR2 YENEEA. With 4 bases removed from V and 8 bases from J, the gap between germline ends came to 15 bases. CDR3 size: 14 residues. The CDR3 sequence is CASSSGSQLDIQYF. The CDR3 nucleotides read TGTGCCAGCAGCTCCGGGTCACAGTTAGACATTCAGTACTTC.

The J gene is TRBJ2-1, the V gene TRBV12-3 or TRBV12-4; D might be TRBD1 (6 bases). This CDR3 is built from 15 residues. V lost 5 bases and J 9 bases, leaving 20 bases between the germline ends. Here the CDR3 DNA reads TGTGCCAGCAGTCCCACAGGGCTTGGTCTGAGTGAGCAGTTCTTC. This codes for CASSPTGLGLSEQFF.

This clonotype has at least ten counts. The chain links TRBV4-3 to TRBJ2-7; 11 bases map to TRBD1. CDR1 LGHNA and CDR2 YSLEER come from the germline V gene. V gave up 1 base and J gave up 9 bases; unmatched junction bases: 17. CDR3 length: 18 amino acids. The CDR3 sequence is CASSQGTGGLTHFMRQYF. The CDR3 DNA sequence: TGCGCCAGCAGCCAAGGGACAGGGGGCCTCACCCACTTTATGAGGCAGTACTTC.

This clonotype was seen ten or more times. J is TRBJ2-1 and V is TRBV6-5; D is unclear. The ends were cut back, 2 bases at V and 5 bases at J, with 10 bases in the middle. Germline values: CDR1 MNHEY, CDR2 SVGAGI. The CDR3 runs 14 residues. The CDR3 reads CASSYPRSDNEQFF. DNA for the CDR3: TGTGCCAGCAGTTACCCCAGGTCCGACAATGAGCAGTTCTTC.

The chain recombines TRBV20-1 with TRBJ1-1; a possible D gene is TRBD1 (5 bases). The CDR3 has 10 amino acids. The V end lost 1 base, the J end lost 11 bases, and 8 bases lay between the germline ends. From germline, CDR1 is DFQATT and CDR2 SNEGSKA (reference sequence). The CDR3 bases are TGCAGTGCTAGAGTCCGGGGGGCTTTCTTT. Its translation is CSARVRGAFF.

The CDR3 nucleotides are TGTGCCAGCAGTGAAGGGGAAGGGGCGTACGGCTACACCTTC. Amino acids: CASSEGEGAYGYTF. V is TRBV25-1 and J is TRBJ1-2; maybe TRBD1 (5 bases). Trimming stripped 2 bases from V and 8 bases from J, with 15 bases between. Germline V gives CDR1 MGHDK, CDR2 SYGVNS. The CDR3 extends over 14 amino acids.

The chain links TRBV7-6 to TRBJ2-1; D may be TRBD1 or TRBD2 (5 bases each). The CDR3 is 14 residues long. Trimming shortened V by 5 bases and J by 5 bases, and 13 bases separated the two germline ends. CDR1 SGHVS and CDR2 FNYEAQ come from the germline V gene. The CDR3 protein is CASSHRDGDNEQFF. The CDR3 DNA reads as TGTGCCAGCAGCCACCGGGACGGAGACAATGAGCAGTTCTTC.

This clonotype turned up a few times. This sequence joins TRBV29-1 and TRBJ2-5, with a tentative D call TRBD2 (6 bases). Germline V gene lookup returns CDR1 SQVTM and CDR2 ANQGSEA. This CDR3 has 13 residues. V shed 4 bases and J shed 5 bases, with 14 bases lying between them. The CDR3 coding sequence is TGCAGCGTTGCTTGGGGCGCGGGGGAGACCCAGTACTTC. It is translated as CSVAWGAGETQYF.

This clonotype was detected only a few times. The chain recombines TRBV7-2 with TRBJ2-6, with D uncertain. Germline loops: CDR1 SGHTA, CDR2 FQGNSA. Between the trimmed V and J ends, which lost 1 base and 0 bases, there was a span of 7 bases. CDR3 length: 16 amino acids. In nucleotides, the CDR3 is TGTGCCAGCAGCTTAGTTAGGGCCTCTGGGGCCAACGTCCTGACTTTC. It translates to CASSLVRASGANVLTF.

There are a few counts of this clonotype. The V gene is TRBV20-1, the J gene TRBJ2-5, with D possibly matching TRBD2 (7 bases). V lost 6 bases and J 7 bases, leaving 21 bases between the germline ends. CDR3 length: 14 residues. Germline assignment: CDR1 DFQATT and CDR2 SNEGSKA (reference sequence). CDR3 in DNA: TGCAGTGCCCACAATGCGGGGGCAGGGGTGACCCAGTACTTC. It specifies CSAHNAGAGVTQYF.

J is TRBJ2-3 and V is TRBV5-1; 8 bases line up with TRBD2. The CDR3 consists of 14 residues. J was trimmed by 6 bases and V by 4 bases; bases with no gene match: 7. Germline loops: CDR1 SGHRS, CDR2 YFSETQ. The DNA for the CDR3 is TGCGCCAGCAGCAGGACTAGCTTGGGTGATACGCAGTATTTT. Translating gives CASSRTSLGDTQYF.

This clonotype was found a few times. The rearrangement links TRBV28 to TRBJ2-1, with 9 bases that match TRBD1. With 6 bases clipped from V and 6 bases from J, the junction kept 9 bases outside the gene matches. CDR1 MDHEN and CDR2 SYDVKM come from the germline V gene. CDR3 size: 15 residues. CDR3 loop: CASSRGDRDVNEQFF. CDR3 nucleotide sequence: TGTGCCAGCAGCCGGGGGGACAGGGATGTCAATGAGCAGTTCTTC. The full variable domain, in which reference TRBV28 and TRBJ2-1 provide the parts outside the CDR3, is DVKVTQSSRYLVKRTGEKVFLECVQDMDHENMFWYRQDPGLGLRLIYFSYDVKMKEKGDIPEGYSVSREKKERFSLILESASTNQTSMYLCASSRGDRDVNEQFFGPGTRLTVL.

V is TRBV28 and J is TRBJ2-1; 14 bases line up with TRBD2. Germline V gene data show CDR1 as MDHEN and CDR2 as SYDVKM. The V and J ends lost 3 bases and 15 bases, in that order; junction bases with no gene match: 16. CDR3 size: 17 residues. The CDR3 sequence: CASSFLRAGLAGAPRFF. Written as DNA, the CDR3 is TGTGCCAGCAGTTTCCTCCGAGCGGGACTAGCGGGGGCCCCCCGGTTCTTC. Filled out from reference TRBV28 and TRBJ2-1, the complete variable domain reads DVKVTQSSRYLVKRTGEKVFLECVQDMDHENMFWYRQDPGLGLRLIYFSYDVKMKEKGDIPEGYSVSREKKERFSLILESASTNQTSMYLCASSFLRAGLAGAPRFFGPGTRLTVL.

The chain couples TRBV9 to TRBJ2-2; TRBD2 matches 7 bases. Germline loops: CDR1 SGDLS, CDR2 YYNGEE. Trimming cost V 2 bases and J 2 bases; bases outside gene matches: 12. This CDR3 spans 18 amino acids. CDR3 sequence: CASSVDSQAGLNTGELFF. The CDR3 coding sequence is TGTGCCAGCAGCGTTGATTCCCAAGCGGGGTTAAACACCGGGGAGCTGTTTTTT. The complete variable domain, with remaining parts taken from reference TRBV9 and TRBJ2-2, reads DSGVTQTPKHLITATGQRVTLRCSPRSGDLSVYWYQQSLDQGLQFLIQYYNGEERAKGNILERFSAQQFPDLHSELNLSSLELGDSALYFCASSVDSQAGLNTGELFFGEGSRLTVL.

The rearrangement links TRBV11-2 to TRBJ2-1; 11 positions agree with TRBD2. V was clipped by 6 bases and J by 6 bases; unmatched bases: 16. CDR1 SGHAT and CDR2 FQNNGV come from the germline V gene. The CDR3 extends over 18 amino acids. The CDR3 reads CASRLNYIRLAGSNEQFF. The CDR3 DNA follows: TGTGCCAGCAGGTTGAACTATATCAGACTAGCGGGGTCCAATGAGCAGTTCTTC.

The V and J genes are TRBV10-3 and TRBJ2-1; the D gene is possibly TRBD1 (6 bases). Germline CDR1 reads ENHRY; CDR2 reads SYGVKD. The CDR3 is 13 residues long. V lost 6 bases and J lost 11, with 17 bases in between. CDR3 bases: TGTGCCATCAGCCAGGGGCAGCCACCGCAGCAGTTCTTC. Translation: CAISQGQPPQQFF.

The sample holds a few counts of this clonotype. This sequence joins TRBV29-1 and TRBJ1-3, with D perhaps matching TRBD1 (6 bases). This CDR3 contains 16 residues. V was clipped by 1 base and J by 0 bases, with 13 bases between them. Looked up from germline, CDR1 is SQVTM and CDR2 is ANQGSEA. The CDR3 region is CSVEGDRPTSGNTIYF. The CDR3 nucleotides read TGCAGCGTTGAAGGAGACAGGCCCACCTCTGGAAACACCATATATTTT. Supplemented by reference TRBV29-1 and TRBJ1-3, the full variable domain reads SAVISQKPSRDICQRGTSLTIQCQVDSQVTMMFWYRQQPGQSLTLIATANQGSEATYESGFVIDKFPISRPNLTFSTLTVSNMSPEDSSIYLCSVEGDRPTSGNTIYFGEGSWLTVV.

The rearrangement links TRBV11-2 to TRBJ2-2, with TRBD1 matching 7 bases. Germline assignment: CDR1 SGHAT and CDR2 FQNNGV. Trimming took 0 bases from V and 2 from J; bases not matched to a gene: 6. This CDR3 spans 17 amino acids. This chain's CDR3 is CASSLDLRTGNTGELFF. CDR3 in DNA: TGTGCCAGCAGCTTAGATCTCCGGACAGGTAACACCGGGGAGCTGTTTTTT.

This clonotype was seen only once. The CDR3 bases are TGTGCCAGCAGCGGAAAGGCGGGACTAGCGGGGAGTTACGATACGCAGTATTTT. Encoded protein: CASSGKAGLAGSYDTQYF. The V call is TRBV11-2, the J call TRBJ2-3; 13 nucleotides agree with TRBD2. The CDR3 runs 18 residues. V shed 5 bases and J 6 bases; nucleotides not matched to a gene: 14. Germline lookup yields CDR1 SGHAT and CDR2 FQNNGV.

The chain is built from TRBV5-1 and TRBJ1-5; TRBD1 matches 7 bases. CDR1 SGHRS and CDR2 YFSETQ come from the germline V gene. The CDR3 extends over 13 amino acids. V lost 5 bases to trimming and J lost 6 bases; unmatched junction nucleotides: 5. CDR3 residues: CASSLTGLQPQHF. Written as DNA, the CDR3 is TGCGCCAGCAGTCTGACAGGGCTTCAGCCCCAGCATTTT.

The chain has TRBV11-2 and TRBJ1-1; 8 bases are a match to TRBD1. CDR3 length: 15 amino acids. V shed 5 bases, J shed 1 base, and the junction held 6 bases outside the gene matches. Germline V lookup: CDR1 SGHAT, CDR2 FQNNGV. This CDR3 is CASSLQGQGNTEAFF. The CDR3 nucleotides are TGTGCCAGCAGCCTGCAAGGACAGGGGAACACTGAAGCTTTCTTT.

This clonotype turned up a few times. V is TRBV24-1 and J is TRBJ2-1, with D possibly TRBD2 on 6 matching bases. V lost 7 bases to trimming and J lost 5 bases, with 14 bases between them. Germline assignment: CDR1 KGHDR and CDR2 SFDVKD. This CDR3 contains 14 residues. CDR3 sequence: CATSNSGGHNEQFF. Here the CDR3 DNA reads TGTGCCACCAGCAATAGCGGTGGGCACAATGAGCAGTTCTTC.

This clonotype was seen a handful of times. The chain is built from TRBV7-9 and TRBJ2-5; 10 positions agree with TRBD2. The J segment lost 5 bases and the V segment lost 5 bases, leaving 11 bases of the junction unmatched. Germline values: CDR1 SEHNR, CDR2 FQNEAQ (reference sequence). The CDR3 loop spans 16 amino acids. In DNA, the CDR3 is TGTGCCAGCAGCATCCGCGCTAGCGGGGGTGGTGAGACCCAGTACTTC. Translation gives CASSIRASGGGETQYF.

Only a few counts were recorded for this clonotype. The chain uses TRBV29-1 and TRBJ2-5; D may be TRBD2 (6 bases). Germline V gene lookup returns CDR1 SQVTM and CDR2 ANQGSEA. The CDR3 length is 13 residues. Trimming left V 3 bases short and J 3 bases short, with 11 bases between. The CDR3 loop is CSVDRTTKETQYF. CDR3 nucleotides: TGCAGCGTTGATAGGACTACCAAAGAGACCCAGTACTTC.